A single sample gave rise to the 4 T cell receptor beta chains below, sequenced in a study of OX40 agonist ivuxolimab in advanced cancers. The table came from immunoSEQ multiplex PCR; TCRdb's copy has only in-frame clones and leaves some out. The table records some 60,000 clones, approximately 91% of them present only once. Sequencing was performed on CD4+ or CD8+ T cells sorted from blood, taken in a trial of the OX40 agonist ivuxolimab. The receptors stem from an adult with an advanced solid tumor such as melanoma, head and neck, liver or kidney cancer.

The CDR3 DNA follows: TGTGCCAGTAGACCGGGACAGGGGGACTACGAGCAGTACTTC. Translated, it gives CASRPGQGDYEQYF. The chain recombines TRBV19 with TRBJ2-7, with 11 bases fitting TRBD1. V lost 6 bases, J lost 3 bases, and 4 bases stayed unmatched. This CDR3 has 14 amino acids. CDR1 is LNHDA, CDR2 SQIVND, per germline (reference sequence).

This chain links TRBV13 with TRBJ2-3; 11 positions agree with TRBD2. With 6 bases clipped from V and 0 bases from J, the junction kept 14 bases outside the gene matches. Germline V gene sequence: CDR1 PRHDT, CDR2 FYEKMQ (reference sequence). The CDR3 is made up of 19 amino acids. CDR3 nucleotide sequence: TGTGCCAGCAGACCCAAATCTAGCGGGAGGATTCACAGCACAGATACGCAGTATTTT. This encodes CASRPKSSGRIHSTDTQYF.

The rearrangement links TRBV29-1 to TRBJ2-3, with 11 bases that match TRBD2. Germline V gene data show CDR1 as SQVTM and CDR2 as ANQGSEA. The CDR3 runs to 14 residues. V was clipped by 4 bases and J by 6 bases; unmatched bases: 6. The CDR3 spells CSVALAGDPDTQYF. The CDR3 nucleotides are TGCAGCGTTGCACTAGCGGGAGATCCCGATACGCAGTATTTT.

The V call is TRBV4-3, the J call TRBJ2-7; 9 positions agree with TRBD2. V shed 2 bases, J shed 3 bases, and the junction held 14 bases outside the gene matches. CDR3 length equals 18 residues. Germline CDR1 LGHNA, CDR2 YSLEER. Here the CDR3 DNA reads TGCGCCAGCAGCCAAAATTATAGGACTAGCGCGATTTACTACGAGCAGTACTTC. Residues: CASSQNYRTSAIYYEQYF.